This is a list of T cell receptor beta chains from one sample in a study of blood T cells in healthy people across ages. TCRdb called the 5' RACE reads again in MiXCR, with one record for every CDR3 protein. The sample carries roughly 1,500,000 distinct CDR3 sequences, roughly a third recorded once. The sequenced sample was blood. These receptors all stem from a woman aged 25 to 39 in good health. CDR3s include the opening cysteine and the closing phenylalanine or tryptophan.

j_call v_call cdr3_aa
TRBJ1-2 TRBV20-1 CSAQAQGRYGYTF
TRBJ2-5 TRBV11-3 CASSPGPGQNGGETQYF
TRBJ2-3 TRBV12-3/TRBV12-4 CASRPPPDRGQDTQYF
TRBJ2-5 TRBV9 CASSVGDPGGETQYF
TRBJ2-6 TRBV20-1 CSARGGGANVLTF
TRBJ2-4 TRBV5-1 CASSQAQGGGNIQYF
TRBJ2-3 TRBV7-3 CASSLPGVGGYTDTQYF
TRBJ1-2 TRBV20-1 CSAGQGNGYTF
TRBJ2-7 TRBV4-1 CASSQVLAGAPYEQHF
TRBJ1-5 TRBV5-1 CASSLGDSSNQPQHF
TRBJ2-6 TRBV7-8 CASSRGTSVSGANVLTF
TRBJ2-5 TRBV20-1 CSARAENGLAGGNQETQYF
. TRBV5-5 CASTTGQGDEQYF
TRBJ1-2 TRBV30 CAWSQDPSGYTF
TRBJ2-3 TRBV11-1 CASSLGTEVGPDTQYF
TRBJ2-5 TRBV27 CASGGWRETQYF
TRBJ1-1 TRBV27 CASRLRPAGNTEAFF
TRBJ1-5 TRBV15 CATSREMTVSNQPQHF
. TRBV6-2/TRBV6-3 CASSDPMGSSYNEQYF
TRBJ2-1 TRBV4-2 CASSQEGVPRSSYNEQFF
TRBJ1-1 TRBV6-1 CASSEWRRSMNTEAFF
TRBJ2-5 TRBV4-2 CASSQVRDHETQYF
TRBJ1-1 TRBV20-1 CSARAPGSGEAFF
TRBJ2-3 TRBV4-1 CASSHAQGGTDTQYF
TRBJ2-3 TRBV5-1 CASSEFFAGTTDTQYF
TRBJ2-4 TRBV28 CASSLRDSKNIQYF
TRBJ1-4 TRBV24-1 CATSDYKNEKLFF
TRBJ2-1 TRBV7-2 CASSLGRTSGPQFF
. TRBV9 CASSVVQEGDEQYF
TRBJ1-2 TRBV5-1 CASSVENPSYGYTF
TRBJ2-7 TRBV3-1 CASSQWTTSYEQYF
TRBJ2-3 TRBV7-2 CASSLARPSGSGTQYF
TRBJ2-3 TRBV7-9 CASSLGGHPSTDTQYF
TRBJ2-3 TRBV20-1 CSARERTTDTQYF
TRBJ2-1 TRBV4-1 CASSQSTASAYNEQFF
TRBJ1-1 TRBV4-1 CASSQGTVPEAFF
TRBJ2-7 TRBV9 CASSPLLGGDEQYF
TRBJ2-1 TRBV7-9 CASSSFPSSYNEQFF
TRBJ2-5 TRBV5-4 CASSLGGMGPQETQYF
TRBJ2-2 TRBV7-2 CASSLVQGGTGELFF
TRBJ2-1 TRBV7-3 CASSTGLASLENEQFF
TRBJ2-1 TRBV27 CAGSLGTSSYNEQFF
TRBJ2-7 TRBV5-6 CASSFSPGMSYEQYF
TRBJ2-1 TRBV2 CASRGGELNNEQFF
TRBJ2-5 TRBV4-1 CASSRGTPQETQYF
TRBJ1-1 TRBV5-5 CASSLLLVGGNTEAFF
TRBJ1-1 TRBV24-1 CATSDSAPGGLDTEAFF
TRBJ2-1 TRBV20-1 CSARDHQFGGGREQFF
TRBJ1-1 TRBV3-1 CASSPFSAGTFEAFF
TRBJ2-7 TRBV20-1 CSARAGAPYEQYF
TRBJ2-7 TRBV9 CASSVDKGSGIYEQYF